This T cell receptor beta chain emerged from a study of CD8+CD57+ T cells in acquired aplastic anemia listed by TCRdb under 2018. As for the study more broadly: DNA extracted from sorted CD4+ and CD8+ cells had a mean of roughly 3 ug, with a range of roughly 0.17 to 30 ug. A CD8+CD57+ expansion meant a frequency higher than the mean frequency seen in healthy subjects. Study-wide conclusions, independent of this receptor: Between patients and healthy controls, no significant difference in CD8+ Simpson's diversity was found (P=0.060). Although some 28 CD8+ CDR3 sequences were shared by patients and controls, these sequences appeared highly expressed in patients and within the immunodominant clones of patients.

Only a few counts were recorded for this clonotype. Its antigen has not been determined. No base qualities exist here, and no much larger clone lies one base off it. The patients picked for sequencing were ones in whom flow cytometry had shown an expansion of CD8+CD57+ cells. Severe acquired aplastic anemia was diagnosed in all patients according to International Study of Aplastic Anemia and Agranulocytosis and Camitta criteria. At the time blood was sampled, none of the patients had received any therapy. The study deep-sequenced TCR repertoires of sorted CD4+ and CD8+ blood T cells from severe aplastic anemia patients and healthy subjects. Patients were enrolled in the USA under clinicaltrials.gov protocols 00001620, 01623167, 00001397, 00071045, 00081523 and 00961064. Ficoll-Paque density gradient centrifugation was used to isolate peripheral blood mononuclear cells. Before DNA extraction, CD4+ and CD8+ T cells were sorted by FACS or by magnetic beads.

Sequences KGHDR (CDR1) and SFDVKD (CDR2) are obtained from the germline V gene. The CDR3 sequence holds 13 residues, the cysteine and phenylalanine included. Of the read, only the CDR3 DNA is kept; its 39 bases are in frame from base 1. At the junction V is shortened by 3 bases and J by 2 bases, with 6 bases in between. Genomic DNA served as template for TCR beta VDJ combination and CDR3 sequence profiling. TCR repertoire sequencing was run on an Illumina HiSeq 2000. The paper's data handling went like this. TRBV/TRBJ rearrangement plots, CDR3 size and DJ length profiles, and Simpson's diversity index were used to evaluate the repertoires. The most abundant DNA sequence in the deep sequencing data was defined as the immunodominant clone. CDR3 amino acid sequences were screened for sharing across subjects and compared with published repertoires and the VDJdb database. TCRdb handled the public reads itself, with Q25 trimming in fastp and clone calling in MiXCR, and kept productive beta chains. Each record represents a unique CDR3 protein, reported with the most common genes and DNA among its rows. The V and J calls, along with clone size, are taken from TCRdb and not from the paper's own processing. The sample yields some 150,000 distinct CDR3 sequences; roughly two thirds were counted once. In total, the top ten clones hold 45% to 60% of the sample.

The chain couples TRBV24-1 to TRBJ1-1; a confident D gene designation cannot be given. The sequenced sample consisted of sorted CD4+, CD8+, or CD8+CD57+ T cells (not recorded which) from PBMCs. The sequence derives from a human donor with aplastic anemia. DNA sequence: TGTGCCACCAGTGATACGGTCAACACTGAAGCTTTCTTT. This sequence encodes CATSDTVNTEAFF.